Detailed here is one T cell receptor (beta chain). Antigen: not known. A read error may account for a junction end that differs from germline. The CDR3 spans 14 residues. Germline V gives CDR1 SEHNR, CDR2 FQNEAQ (reference sequence). This specimen belongs to a study of T cells after yellow fever vaccination. Study outcomes and limitations: On re-exposure, the response was weaker but peaked faster, at day 5 versus 15. Post-booster samples contained most primary-vaccination clones (approximately 97% CD4, about 87% CD8). Abundant bulk-population clonotypes could contaminate the FACS-sorted repertoires.

A universal primer site and UMIs were added as TCR cDNA was made by 5'RACE template switching. Each CDR3 protein gets one entry after TCRdb re-called the 5' RACE reads with MiXCR. The sample consists of 250,000 to 350,000 distinct CDR3 sequences, 8.7% of them appearing once. The rearrangement joins TRBV7-9 to TRBJ2-1; no definite D call. The sequencing used CD4+ T cells sorted from PBMCs, collected 5 days after the yellow fever booster vaccination. The sequence came from a man younger than 30 who received the YFV17D yellow fever vaccine. The CDR3 loop is CASSLGIRYTEQFF. The CDR3 region has the DNA TGTGCCAGCAGCCTAGGTATCCGATACACTGAGCAGTTCTTC.